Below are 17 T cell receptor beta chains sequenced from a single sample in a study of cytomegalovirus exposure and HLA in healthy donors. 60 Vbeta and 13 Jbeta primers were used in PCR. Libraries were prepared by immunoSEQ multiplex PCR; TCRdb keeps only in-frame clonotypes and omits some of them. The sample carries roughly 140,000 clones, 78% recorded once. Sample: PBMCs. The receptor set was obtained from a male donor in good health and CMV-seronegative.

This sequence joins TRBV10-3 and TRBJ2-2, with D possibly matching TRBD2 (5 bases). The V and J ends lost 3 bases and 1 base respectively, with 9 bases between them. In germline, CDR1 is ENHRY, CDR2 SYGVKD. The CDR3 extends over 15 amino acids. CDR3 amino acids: CAISDGSGNTGELFF. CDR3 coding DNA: TGTGCCATCAGTGATGGGAGTGGGAACACCGGGGAGCTGTTTTTT.

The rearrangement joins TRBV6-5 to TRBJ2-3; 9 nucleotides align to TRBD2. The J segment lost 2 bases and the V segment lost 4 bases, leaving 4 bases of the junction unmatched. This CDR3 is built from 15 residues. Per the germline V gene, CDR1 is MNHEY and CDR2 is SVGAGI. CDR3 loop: CASSSPSGDTDTQYF. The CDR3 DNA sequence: TGTGCCAGCAGTTCACCTAGCGGGGACACAGATACGCAGTATTTT.

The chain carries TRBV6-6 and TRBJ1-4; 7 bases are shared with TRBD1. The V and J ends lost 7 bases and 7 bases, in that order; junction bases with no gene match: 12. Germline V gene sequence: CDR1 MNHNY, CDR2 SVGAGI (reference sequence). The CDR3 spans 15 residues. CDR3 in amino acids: CASTAGQEIIEKLFF. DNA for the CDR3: TGTGCCAGCACAGCAGGACAGGAAATTATTGAAAAACTGTTTTTT.

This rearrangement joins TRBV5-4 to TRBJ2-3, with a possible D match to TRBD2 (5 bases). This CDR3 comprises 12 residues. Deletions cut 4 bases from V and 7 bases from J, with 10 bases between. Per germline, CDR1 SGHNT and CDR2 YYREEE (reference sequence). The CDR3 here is CASSAGVNTQYF. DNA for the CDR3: TGTGCCAGCAGCGCCGGGGTTAATACGCAGTATTTT.

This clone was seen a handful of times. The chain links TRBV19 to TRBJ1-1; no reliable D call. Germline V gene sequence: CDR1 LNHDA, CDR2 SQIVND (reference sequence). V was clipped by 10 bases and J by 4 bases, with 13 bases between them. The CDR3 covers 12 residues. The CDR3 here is CAIQIPGTEAFF. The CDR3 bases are TGTGCCATCCAAATTCCGGGCACTGAAGCTTTCTTT.

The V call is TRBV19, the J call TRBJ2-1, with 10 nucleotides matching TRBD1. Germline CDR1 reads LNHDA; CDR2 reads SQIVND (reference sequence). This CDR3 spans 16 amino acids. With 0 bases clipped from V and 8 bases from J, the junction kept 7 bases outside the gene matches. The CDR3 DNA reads TGTGCCAGTAGTATAGATGGGGGACAGGGGAGGCATGAGCAGTTCTTC. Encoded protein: CASSIDGGQGRHEQFF.

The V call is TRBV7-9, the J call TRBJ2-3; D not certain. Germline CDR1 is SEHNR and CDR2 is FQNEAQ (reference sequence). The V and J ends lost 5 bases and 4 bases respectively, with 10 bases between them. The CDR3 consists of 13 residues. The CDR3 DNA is TGTGCCAGCAGCCCAAATCTAGCAGATACGCAGTATTTT. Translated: CASSPNLADTQYF.

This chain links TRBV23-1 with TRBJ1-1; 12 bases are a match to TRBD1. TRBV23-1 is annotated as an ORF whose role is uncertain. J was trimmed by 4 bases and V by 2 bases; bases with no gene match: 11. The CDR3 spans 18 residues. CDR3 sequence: CASSQKVRDRGQSTEAFF. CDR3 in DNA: TGCGCCAGCAGTCAAAAGGTCCGGGACAGGGGGCAAAGCACTGAAGCTTTCTTT.

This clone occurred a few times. CDR3 amino acids: CASSQYAGSGISTDTQYF. The CDR3 DNA sequence: TGTGCCAGCAGCCAATACGCGGGATCCGGTATAAGCACAGATACGCAGTATTTT. The chain combines TRBV7-2 with TRBJ2-3; the D gene is possibly TRBD2 (6 bases). Germline values: CDR1 SGHTA, CDR2 FQGNSA. Trimming shortened V by 5 bases and J by 0 bases, and 21 bases separated the two germline ends. There are 18 residues in the CDR3.

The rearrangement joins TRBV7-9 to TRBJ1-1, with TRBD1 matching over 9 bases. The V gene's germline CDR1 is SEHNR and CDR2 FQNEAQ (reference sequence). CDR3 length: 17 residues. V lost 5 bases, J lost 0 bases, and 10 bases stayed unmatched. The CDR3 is CASSPSPGTGMNTEAFF. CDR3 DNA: TGTGCCAGCAGCCCAAGTCCCGGGACAGGGATGAACACTGAAGCTTTCTTT. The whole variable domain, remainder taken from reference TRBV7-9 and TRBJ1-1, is DTGVSQNPRHKITKRGQNVTFRCDPISEHNRLYWYRQTLGQGPEFLTYFQNEAQLEKSRLLSDRFSAERPKGSFSTLEIQRTEQGDSAMYLCASSPSPGTGMNTEAFFGQGTRLTVV.

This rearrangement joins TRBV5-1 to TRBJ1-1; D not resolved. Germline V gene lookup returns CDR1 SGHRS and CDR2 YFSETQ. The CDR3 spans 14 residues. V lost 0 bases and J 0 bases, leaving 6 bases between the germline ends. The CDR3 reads CASSLDSLNTEAFF. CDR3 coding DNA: TGCGCCAGCAGCTTGGACAGCCTGAACACTGAAGCTTTCTTT.

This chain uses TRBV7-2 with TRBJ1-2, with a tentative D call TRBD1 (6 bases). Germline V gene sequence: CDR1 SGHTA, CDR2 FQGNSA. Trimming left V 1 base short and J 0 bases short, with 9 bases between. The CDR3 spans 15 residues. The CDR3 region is CASSLVTGTNYGYTF. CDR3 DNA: TGTGCCAGCAGCTTAGTCACAGGGACTAACTATGGCTACACCTTC.

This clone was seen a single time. Here the CDR3 reads CASSLDRSGNTIYF. CDR3 DNA sequence: TGTGCCAGCAGCTTAGATCGCTCTGGAAACACCATATATTTT. V gene TRBV13 combines with J gene TRBJ1-3; D unclear. This CDR3 is built from 14 residues. From germline, CDR1 is PRHDT and CDR2 FYEKMQ (reference sequence). V was pared by 1 base and J by 0 bases, with 4 bases between.

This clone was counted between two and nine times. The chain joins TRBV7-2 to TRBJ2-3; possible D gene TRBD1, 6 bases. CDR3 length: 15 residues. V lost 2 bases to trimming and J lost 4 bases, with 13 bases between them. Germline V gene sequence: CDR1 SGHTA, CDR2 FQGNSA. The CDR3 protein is CASSLLTGRSDTQYF. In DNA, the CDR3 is TGTGCCAGCAGCTTACTTACAGGGCGTTCAGATACGCAGTATTTT.

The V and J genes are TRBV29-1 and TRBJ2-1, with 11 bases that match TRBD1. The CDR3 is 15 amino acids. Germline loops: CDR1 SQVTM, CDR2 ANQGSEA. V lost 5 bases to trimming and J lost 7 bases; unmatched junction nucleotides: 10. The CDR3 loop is CSVTSDRGLGNEQFF. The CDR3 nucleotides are TGCAGCGTTACCTCGGACAGGGGGCTTGGGAATGAGCAGTTCTTC.

The CDR3 sequence is CASSDQGSRTNGYTF. The CDR3 coding sequence is TGTGCCAGCAGTGACCAGGGTTCCCGAACCAATGGCTACACCTTC. This chain uses TRBV6-4 with TRBJ1-2, with D tentatively TRBD1 (5 bases). The CDR3 extends over 15 amino acids. The V gene lost 2 bases and the J gene lost 6 bases, with 16 bases spanning the gap. Germline loops: CDR1 MRHNA, CDR2 SNTAGT.

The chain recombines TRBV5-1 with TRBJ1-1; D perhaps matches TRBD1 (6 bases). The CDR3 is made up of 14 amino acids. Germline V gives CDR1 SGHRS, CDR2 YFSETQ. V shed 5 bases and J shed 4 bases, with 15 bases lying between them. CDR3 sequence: CASRVLQGTTEAFF. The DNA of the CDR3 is TGCGCCAGCAGAGTATTACAGGGTACCACTGAAGCTTTCTTT.